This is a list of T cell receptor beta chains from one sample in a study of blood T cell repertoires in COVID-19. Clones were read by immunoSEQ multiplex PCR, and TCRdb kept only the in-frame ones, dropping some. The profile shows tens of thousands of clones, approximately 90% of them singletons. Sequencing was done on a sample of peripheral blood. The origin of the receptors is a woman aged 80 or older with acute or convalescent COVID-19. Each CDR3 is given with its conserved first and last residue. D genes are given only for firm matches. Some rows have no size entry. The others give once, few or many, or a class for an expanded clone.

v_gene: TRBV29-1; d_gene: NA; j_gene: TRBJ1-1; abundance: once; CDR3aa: CSVDDKMNTEAFF; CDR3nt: TGCAGCGTTGATGACAAAATGAACACTGAAGCTTTCTTT
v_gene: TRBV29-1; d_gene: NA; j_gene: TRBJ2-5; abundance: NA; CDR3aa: CSVGASQETQYF; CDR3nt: TGCAGCGTTGGGGCCAGCCAAGAGACCCAGTACTTC
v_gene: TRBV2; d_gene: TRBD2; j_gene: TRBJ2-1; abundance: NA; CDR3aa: CASSVSSGGYNEQFF; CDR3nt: TGTGCCAGCAGTGTCTCTAGCGGGGGATACAATGAGCAGTTCTTC
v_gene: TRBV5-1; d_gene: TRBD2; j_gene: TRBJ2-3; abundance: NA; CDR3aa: CASSRISSGASTDTQYF; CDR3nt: TGCGCCAGCAGCAGAATTTCTAGCGGGGCTAGCACAGATACGCAGTATTTT
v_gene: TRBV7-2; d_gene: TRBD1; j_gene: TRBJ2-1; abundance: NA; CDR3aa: CASSPPDRGVYNEQFF; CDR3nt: TGTGCCAGCAGCCCGCCGGACAGGGGCGTCTACAATGAGCAGTTCTTC
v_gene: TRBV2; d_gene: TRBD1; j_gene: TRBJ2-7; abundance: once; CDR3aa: CASMTDRDYEQYF; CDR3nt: TGTGCCAGCATGACGGACAGGGACTACGAGCAGTACTTC
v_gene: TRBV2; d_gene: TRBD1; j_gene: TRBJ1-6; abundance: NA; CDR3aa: CASTPGQGGTSPLHF; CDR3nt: TGTGCCAGCACTCCGGGACAGGGAGGAACTTCACCCCTCCACTTT
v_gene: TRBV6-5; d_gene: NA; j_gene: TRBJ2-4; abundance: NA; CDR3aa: CASSPLGGRNIQYF; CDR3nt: TGTGCCTCCTCTCCCCTCGGGGGAAGAAACATTCAGTACTTC
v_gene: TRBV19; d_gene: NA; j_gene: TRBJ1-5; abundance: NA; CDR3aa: CASSISGNQPQHF; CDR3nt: TGTGCCAGTAGTATTTCAGGGAATCAGCCCCAGCATTTT
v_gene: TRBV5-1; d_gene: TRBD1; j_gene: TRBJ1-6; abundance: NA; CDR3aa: CASSAPGQSFSPLHF; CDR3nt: TGCGCCAGCAGCGCACCGGGACAGTCTTTTTCACCCCTCCACTTT
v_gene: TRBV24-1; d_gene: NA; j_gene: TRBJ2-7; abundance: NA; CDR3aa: CATSVGLWGPSYEQYF; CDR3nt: TGTGCCACCAGTGTGGGGCTCTGGGGCCCGTCCTACGAGCAGTACTTC
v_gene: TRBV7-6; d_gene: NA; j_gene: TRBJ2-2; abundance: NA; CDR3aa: CASSLVGQHTGELFF; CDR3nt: TGTGCCAGCAGCTTAGTAGGACAGCACACCGGGGAGCTGTTTTTT
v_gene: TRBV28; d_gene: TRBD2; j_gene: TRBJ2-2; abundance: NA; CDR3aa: CASSSPSGSKHTGELFF; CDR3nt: TGTGCCAGCAGTTCCCCTAGCGGGAGTAAGCACACCGGGGAGCTGTTTTTT
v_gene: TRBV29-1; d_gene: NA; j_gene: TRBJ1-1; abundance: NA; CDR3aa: CSVQGGAEEAFF; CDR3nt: TGCAGCGTGCAGGGTGGGGCAGAGGAAGCTTTCTTT
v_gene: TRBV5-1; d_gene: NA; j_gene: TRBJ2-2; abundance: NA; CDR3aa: CASSLARNQYDTGELFF; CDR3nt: TGCGCCAGCAGCTTGGCCAGGAATCAATATGACACCGGGGAGCTGTTTTTT
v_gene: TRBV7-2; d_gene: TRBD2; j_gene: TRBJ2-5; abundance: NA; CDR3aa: CASSSSSGGGFQETQYF; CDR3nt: TGTGCCAGCAGCTCCTCGTCTGGGGGGGGTTTCCAAGAGACCCAGTACTTC
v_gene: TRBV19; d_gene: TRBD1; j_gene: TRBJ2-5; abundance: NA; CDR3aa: CASSMGTGGRETQYF; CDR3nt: TGTGCCAGTAGTATGGGGACAGGGGGCCGGGAGACCCAGTACTTC
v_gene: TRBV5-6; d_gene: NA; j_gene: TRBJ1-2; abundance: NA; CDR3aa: CASSSVGRGLYGYTF; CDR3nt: TGTGCCAGCAGCTCGGTAGGGAGAGGGCTATATGGCTACACCTTC
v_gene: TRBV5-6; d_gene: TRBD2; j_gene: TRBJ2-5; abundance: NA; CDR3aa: CASSLPGGAETQYF; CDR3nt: TGTGCCAGCAGCTTGCCGGGAGGAGCGGAGACCCAGTACTTC
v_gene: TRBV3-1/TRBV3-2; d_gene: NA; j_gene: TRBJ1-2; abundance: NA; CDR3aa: CASKPIHDRYGYTF; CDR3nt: TGTGCCAGCAAACCAATTCATGACAGATATGGCTACACCTTC
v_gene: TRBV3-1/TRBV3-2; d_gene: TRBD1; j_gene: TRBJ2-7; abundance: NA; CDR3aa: CASSLGSTGAYEQYF; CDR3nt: TGTGCCAGCAGTCTTGGGTCCACAGGGGCCTACGAGCAGTACTTC
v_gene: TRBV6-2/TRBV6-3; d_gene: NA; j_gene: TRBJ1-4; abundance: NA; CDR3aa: CASSWTRSNEKLFF; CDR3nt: TGTGCCAGCAGTTGGACAAGGAGTAATGAAAAACTGTTTTTT
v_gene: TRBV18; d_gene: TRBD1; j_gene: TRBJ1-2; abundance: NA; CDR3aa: CASSAGQGRNGGYTF; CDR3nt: TGTGCCAGCTCAGCGGGACAGGGGCGTAACGGGGGCTACACCTTC
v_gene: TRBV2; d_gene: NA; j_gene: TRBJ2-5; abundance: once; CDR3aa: CASSEAGQGWETQYF; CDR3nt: TGTGCCAGCAGTGAAGCTGGGCAGGGGTGGGAGACCCAGTACTTC
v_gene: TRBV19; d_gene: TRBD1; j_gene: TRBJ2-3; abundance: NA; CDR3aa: CASKGTGNTDTQYF; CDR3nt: TGTGCCAGTAAGGGGACAGGGAACACAGATACGCAGTATTTT
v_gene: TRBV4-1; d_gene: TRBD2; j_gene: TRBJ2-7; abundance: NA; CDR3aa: CASSQEKLAGMGRDHEQYF; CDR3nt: TGCGCCAGCAGCCAAGAGAAACTAGCGGGGATGGGGAGGGACCACGAGCAGTACTTC
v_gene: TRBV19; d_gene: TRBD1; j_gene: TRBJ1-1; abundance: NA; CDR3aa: CASSTTGDTEAFF; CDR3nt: TGTGCCAGTAGCACGACAGGGGACACTGAAGCTTTCTTT
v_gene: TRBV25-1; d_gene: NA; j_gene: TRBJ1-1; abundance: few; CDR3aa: CASSDLQGTPEAFF; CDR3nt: TGTGCCAGCAGTGACTTACAGGGAACCCCTGAAGCTTTCTTT
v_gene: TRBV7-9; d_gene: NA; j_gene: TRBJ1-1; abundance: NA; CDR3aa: CASSPGGATEAFF; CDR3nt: TGTGCCAGCAGCCCCGGGGGGGCCACTGAAGCTTTCTTT
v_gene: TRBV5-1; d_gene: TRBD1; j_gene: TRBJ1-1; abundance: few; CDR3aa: CASSSQGAGVTEAFF; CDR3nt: TGCGCCAGCAGCTCTCAGGGGGCAGGGGTCACTGAAGCTTTCTTT
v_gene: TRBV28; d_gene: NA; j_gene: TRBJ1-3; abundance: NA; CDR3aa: CASSLWGGSSGNTIYF; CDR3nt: TGTGCCAGCAGTTTATGGGGGGGTTCCTCTGGAAACACCATATATTTT
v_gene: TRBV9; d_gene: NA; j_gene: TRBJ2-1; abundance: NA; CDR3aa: CASSVGGQASSYNEQFF; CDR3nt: TGTGCCAGCAGCGTAGGTGGGCAGGCGAGCTCCTACAATGAGCAGTTCTTC
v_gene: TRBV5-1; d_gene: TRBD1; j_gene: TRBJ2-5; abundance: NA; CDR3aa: CASSWTGLETQYF; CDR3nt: TGCGCCAGCAGCTGGACAGGCCTAGAGACCCAGTACTTC
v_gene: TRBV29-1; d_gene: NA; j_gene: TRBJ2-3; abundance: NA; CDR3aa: CSAPPPTGSTDTQYF; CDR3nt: TGCAGCGCCCCCCCACCGACGGGGAGCACAGATACGCAGTATTTT
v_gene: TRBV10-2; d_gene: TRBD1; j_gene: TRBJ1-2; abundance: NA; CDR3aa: CASRWTGPNYGYTF; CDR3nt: TGCGCCAGTCGTTGGACAGGACCAAACTATGGCTACACCTTC
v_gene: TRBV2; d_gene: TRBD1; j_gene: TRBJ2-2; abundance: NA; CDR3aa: CASRPQGANGELFF; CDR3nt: TGTGCCAGCAGACCACAGGGGGCGAACGGGGAGCTGTTTTTT
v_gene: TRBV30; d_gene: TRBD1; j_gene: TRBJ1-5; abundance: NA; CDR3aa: CAWSLPQTGGRQPQHF; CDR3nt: TGTGCCTGGAGTTTACCACAGACAGGGGGCCGTCAGCCCCAGCATTTT
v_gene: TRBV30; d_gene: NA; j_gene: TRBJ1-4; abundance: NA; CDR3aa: CAWSVPLTHTTNEKLFF; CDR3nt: TGTGCCTGGAGTGTACCATTGACTCACACAACTAATGAAAAACTGTTTTTT
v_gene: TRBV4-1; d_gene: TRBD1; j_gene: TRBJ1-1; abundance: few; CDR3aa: CASSQGPGQGTNTEAFF; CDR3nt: TGCGCCAGCAGCCAAGGCCCCGGACAGGGAACGAACACTGAAGCTTTCTTT
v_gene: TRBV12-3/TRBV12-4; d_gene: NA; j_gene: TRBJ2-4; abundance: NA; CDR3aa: CASSLGIKNIQYF; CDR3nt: TGTGCCAGCAGCCTAGGAATCAAAAACATTCAGTACTTC
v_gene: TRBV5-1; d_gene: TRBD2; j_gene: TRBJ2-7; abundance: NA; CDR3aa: CASSLDSGGLHYEQYF; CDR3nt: TGCGCCAGCAGCCTGGACTCGGGGGGACTGCACTACGAGCAGTACTTC
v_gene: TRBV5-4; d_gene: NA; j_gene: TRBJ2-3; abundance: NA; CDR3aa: CASSFQQGGNTDTQYF; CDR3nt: TGTGCCAGCAGCTTCCAGCAGGGGGGCAACACAGATACGCAGTATTTT
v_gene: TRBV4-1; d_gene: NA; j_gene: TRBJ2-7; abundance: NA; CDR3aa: CASSQGTADSYEQYF; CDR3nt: TGCGCCAGCAGCCAAGGGACAGCCGACTCCTACGAGCAGTACTTC
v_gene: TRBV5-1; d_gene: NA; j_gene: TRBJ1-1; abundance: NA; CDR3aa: CASSLYGGPNTEAFF; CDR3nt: TGCGCCAGCAGCTTGTACGGGGGGCCGAACACTGAAGCTTTCTTT
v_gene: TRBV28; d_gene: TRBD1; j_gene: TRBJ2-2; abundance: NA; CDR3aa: CASSHRDRGLGGELFF; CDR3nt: TGTGCCAGCAGTCACCGGGACAGGGGGCTCGGCGGGGAGCTGTTTTTT
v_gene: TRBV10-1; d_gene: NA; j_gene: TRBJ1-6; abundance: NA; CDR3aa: CASIPRGSYNSPLHF; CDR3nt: TGCGCCAGCATTCCAAGGGGGTCCTATAATTCACCCCTCCACTTT
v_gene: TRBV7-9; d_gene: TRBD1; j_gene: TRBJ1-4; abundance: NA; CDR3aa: CASSFGTGNQEKLFF; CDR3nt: TGTGCCAGCAGTTTTGGGACAGGGAATCAAGAAAAACTGTTTTTT
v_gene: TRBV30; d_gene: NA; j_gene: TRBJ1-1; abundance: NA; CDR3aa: CAWSPDLNTEAFF; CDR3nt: TGTGCCTGGAGTCCTGACTTGAACACTGAAGCTTTCTTT
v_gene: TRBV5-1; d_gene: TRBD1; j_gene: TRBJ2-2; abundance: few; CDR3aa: CASSSTGTANTGELFF; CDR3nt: TGCGCCAGCAGCTCTACCGGGACAGCGAACACCGGGGAGCTGTTTTTT
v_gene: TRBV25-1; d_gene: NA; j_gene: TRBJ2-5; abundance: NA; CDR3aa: CASRIPVAGQETQYF; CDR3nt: TGTGCCAGCCGAATCCCCGTCGCAGGGCAAGAGACCCAGTACTTC
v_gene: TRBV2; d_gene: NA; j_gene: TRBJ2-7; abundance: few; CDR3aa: CASSGGLGREQYF; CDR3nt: TGTGCCAGCAGTGGTGGGCTGGGCCGCGAGCAGTACTTC
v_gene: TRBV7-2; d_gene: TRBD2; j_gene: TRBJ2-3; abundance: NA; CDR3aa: CASSTQLLAGGPGDTQYF; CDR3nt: TGTGCCAGCAGCACACAATTACTAGCGGGGGGGCCAGGAGATACGCAGTATTTT
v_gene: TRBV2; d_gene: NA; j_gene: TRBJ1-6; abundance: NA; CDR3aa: CASSDQGYNSPLHF; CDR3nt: TGTGCCAGCAGTGACCAGGGGTATAATTCACCCCTCCACTTT
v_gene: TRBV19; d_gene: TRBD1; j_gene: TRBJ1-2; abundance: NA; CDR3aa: CASSTFQGADYGYTF; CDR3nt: TGTGCCAGTAGTACCTTTCAGGGGGCAGACTATGGCTACACCTTC
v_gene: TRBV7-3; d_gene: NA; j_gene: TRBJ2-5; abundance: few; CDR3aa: CASSLRGEETQYF; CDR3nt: TGTGCCAGCAGCTTAAGGGGAGAAGAGACCCAGTACTTC
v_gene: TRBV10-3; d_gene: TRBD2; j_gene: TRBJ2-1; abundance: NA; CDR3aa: CAISFGLAPGNEQFF; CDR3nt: TGTGCCATCAGTTTCGGACTAGCCCCTGGTAATGAGCAGTTCTTC
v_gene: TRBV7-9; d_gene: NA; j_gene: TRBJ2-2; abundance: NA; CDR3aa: CASSLALGNTGELFF; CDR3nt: TGTGCCAGCAGCTTAGCGCTGGGCAACACCGGGGAGCTGTTTTTT